The 16 T cell receptor beta chains below come from one sample, sequenced in a study of blood T cell repertoires in COVID-19. The protocol was immunoSEQ multiplex PCR, while the TCRdb copy is restricted to in-frame clones and leaves out a portion. The data show about 110,000 clones, approximately 80% seen once. Sequencing was performed on peripheral blood. All receptors derive from a woman aged 55-70 years with acute or convalescent COVID-19.

This chain connects TRBV2 to TRBJ2-2; 9 bases are a match to TRBD2. Per germline, CDR1 SNHLY and CDR2 FYNNEI. The ends lost 6 bases at V and 7 bases at J; junction bases unmatched: 12. The CDR3 contains 16 residues. DNA of the CDR3: TGTGCCAGCAGCTCAGTTAGCGGGAGTCCCGGCGGGGAGCTGTTTTTT. Protein sequence: CASSSVSGSPGGELFF. Combining the CDR3 with reference TRBV2 and TRBJ2-2 gives the whole variable domain EPEVTQTPSHQVTQMGQEVILRCVPISNHLYFYWYRQILGQKVEFLVSFYNNEISEKSEIFDDQFSVERPDGSNFTLKIRSTKLEDSAMYFCASSSVSGSPGGELFFGEGSRLTVL.

The rearrangement uses TRBV3-1 (or the pseudogene TRBV3-2) and TRBJ1-6; D is unresolved. The length of the CDR3 is 11 residues. Germline V gene data show CDR1 as LGHDT and CDR2 as YNNKEL (reference sequence). Between the trimmed V and J ends, which lost 3 bases and 14 bases, there was a span of 8 bases. The CDR3 nucleotides are TGTGCCAGCAGCCAGGCCTCATCCCTCCACTTT. It is translated as CASSQASSLHF.

This rearrangement joins TRBV9 to TRBJ2-2, with 9 bases lining up with TRBD2. Germline assignment: CDR1 SGDLS and CDR2 YYNGEE. The CDR3 is 16 amino acids. V lost 0 bases and J lost 7; bases outside the gene matches: 7. The CDR3 coding sequence is TGTGCCAGCAGCGTAGCTGGGGGACTAGCCGGCGGGGAGCTGTTTTTT. This gives the protein CASSVAGGLAGGELFF.

V usage is TRBV5-5 and J usage is TRBJ2-7, with 11 bases aligning to TRBD1. J was trimmed by 3 bases and V by 0 bases; bases with no gene match: 11. CDR1 and CDR2 from the germline V gene are SGHKS and YYEKEE (reference sequence). This CDR3 is built from 18 residues. The CDR3 is CASSLEGTGGTPHYEQYF. The CDR3 coding sequence is TGTGCCAGCAGCTTGGAAGGGACAGGGGGTACACCACACTACGAGCAGTACTTC.

The chain employs TRBV19 and TRBJ2-5; 8 nucleotides match TRBD2. Looked up from germline, CDR1 is LNHDA and CDR2 is SQIVND (reference sequence). The V gene end was trimmed by 4 bases and the J gene end by 7 bases; junction bases not matched to a gene: 11. CDR3 length equals 15 residues. The CDR3: CASSTGIAGTATQYF. CDR3 DNA sequence: TGTGCCAGTAGTACGGGTATAGCGGGGACTGCGACCCAGTACTTC. Looking up the rest from reference TRBV19 and TRBJ2-5 gives the full variable domain: DGGITQSPKYLFRKEGQNVTLSCEQNLNHDAMYWYRQDPGQGLRLIYYSQIVNDFQKGDIAEGYSVSREKKESFPLTVTSAQKNPTAFYLCASSTGIAGTATQYFGPGTRLLVL.

Concerning this clone: The same CDR3 arises from other DNA sequences in this sample as well. The rearrangement joins TRBV9 to TRBJ1-2, with D hard to call. This CDR3 has 14 residues. Trimming took off 0 bases at V and 2 bases at J, with 8 bases between the two ends. Germline V gene data show CDR1 as SGDLS and CDR2 as YYNGEE. As DNA, the CDR3 is TGTGCCAGCAGCGTAGGGGGAGGGAACTATGGCTACACCTTC. The encoded protein is CASSVGGGNYGYTF.

Comments on this clone: The final CDR3 position lacks the conserved phenylalanine or tryptophan, pointing to a likely read error. No DNA is shown, since the ends of the CDR3 on it are uncertain; the CDR3 is the one TCRdb lists. This chain links TRBV5-6 with TRBJ2-7; TRBD2 was called by the table and not checked on the DNA. The CDR3 is 14 amino acids in total, end residues counted. Germline V gives CDR1 SGHDT, CDR2 YYEEEE. The CDR3 sequence: CASSAGTSGRATFD.

V and J are TRBV7-9 and TRBJ2-5; 7 bases align to TRBD1. From germline, CDR1 is SEHNR and CDR2 FQNEAQ (reference sequence). After removal of 11 bases from V and 3 bases from J, the junction contained 6 bases not matched to a gene. There are 12 residues in the CDR3. CDR3 loop: CAYRQGEETQYF. The CDR3 nucleotides are TGTGCCTACAGACAGGGAGAAGAGACCCAGTACTTC.

The chain employs TRBV4-2 and TRBJ2-1; 14 bases agree with TRBD2. Germline V gene data show CDR1 as LGHNA and CDR2 as YNFKEQ. The CDR3 is made up of 18 amino acids. Losses at the gene ends were 3 bases for V and 7 bases for J; bases not matched to a gene: 11. CDR3 DNA sequence: TGTGCCAGCAGCCAGACTAGCGGGGGGGCCGTGTTGAATAATGAGCAGTTCTTC. This translates into CASSQTSGGAVLNNEQFF.

The chain links TRBV19 to TRBJ2-5; tentatively, D is TRBD1 (5 bases). This CDR3 has 12 amino acids. The ends were cut back, 4 bases at V and 6 bases at J, with 9 bases in the middle. Germline CDR1 LNHDA, CDR2 SQIVND (reference sequence). The CDR3 sequence: CASSTSGKTQYF. DNA for the CDR3: TGTGCCAGTAGTACTTCAGGGAAGACCCAGTACTTC.

This chain uses TRBV29-1 with TRBJ1-2, with TRBD1 matching 8 bases. Germline V gene sequence: CDR1 SQVTM, CDR2 ANQGSEA. The CDR3 is made up of 15 amino acids. Trimming took 2 bases from V and 0 from J; bases not matched to a gene: 5. CDR3 protein: CSVEPPDRANYGYTF. The CDR3 DNA is TGCAGCGTTGAACCCCCGGACAGGGCTAACTATGGCTACACCTTC.

The V call is TRBV3-1 (or the pseudogene TRBV3-2), the J call TRBJ1-4; TRBD1 agrees at 7 bases. J was trimmed by 4 bases and V by 6 bases; bases with no gene match: 8. Germline CDR1 reads LGHDT; CDR2 reads YNNKEL (reference sequence). The CDR3 has 15 amino acids. The CDR3 nucleotides read TGTGCCAGCAGTCACCGTAGGGACAGTAATGAAAAACTGTTTTTT. It is translated as CASSHRRDSNEKLFF.

This rearrangement joins TRBV6-5 to TRBJ2-1, with D possibly matching TRBD2 (5 bases). In germline, CDR1 is MNHEY, CDR2 SVGAGI. The CDR3 has 13 amino acids. V lost 10 bases to trimming and J lost 0 bases, with 10 bases between them. In DNA form, the CDR3 reads TGTGCCACCGGGGTAGACTCCTACAATGAGCAGTTCTTC. The encoded protein is CATGVDSYNEQFF.

The V gene is TRBV30, the J gene TRBJ1-5, with D possibly matching TRBD1 (6 bases). The V gene's germline CDR1 is GTSNPN and CDR2 SVGIG (reference sequence). This CDR3 region has 15 residues. The V and J ends lost 1 base and 1 base respectively, with 11 bases between them. CDR3 loop: CAWSARTDSNQPQHF. The CDR3 nucleotides are TGTGCCTGGAGTGCTCGGACAGACAGCAATCAGCCCCAGCATTTT.

This clone appeared a single time. V usage is TRBV11-3 and J usage is TRBJ2-1, with D perhaps matching TRBD1 (6 bases). CDR3 length: 15 amino acids. V was cut by 5 bases and J by 8 bases, with 19 bases left in between. In germline, CDR1 is SGHNT, CDR2 YENEEA. In DNA form, the CDR3 reads TGTGCCAGCAGCCTCTCACAAACAGGGAACGATGAGCAGTTCTTC. It translates to CASSLSQTGNDEQFF.

The chain recombines TRBV5-8 with TRBJ2-2, with TRBD1 matching over 8 bases. The CDR3 extends over 15 amino acids. Trimming removed 4 bases from V and 0 bases from J; junction bases left unmatched: 2. The germline V gene encodes CDR1 SGHTS and CDR2 YDEGEE. The CDR3 nucleotides are TGTGCCAGCAGCCGGACAGGGTCGAACACCGGGGAGCTGTTTTTT. Protein sequence: CASSRTGSNTGELFF.